A single sample gave rise to the 10 T cell receptor beta chains below, sequenced in a study of T cell responses to AZD1222 COVID-19 vaccine. Only in-frame clones appear in the TCRdb table, and some are missing; sequencing was by immunoSEQ multiplex PCR. The sample lists about 69,000 clones, 80% seen once, with about 14% in the top ten. Here the sequenced sample was peripheral blood, taken 28 days after the second AZD1222 dose. Source of these receptors: an adult who received the AZD1222 COVID-19 vaccine.

This clone has just one count. V is TRBV2 and J is TRBJ1-4; D is perhaps TRBD1 (5 bases). The V end was cut by 7 bases, the J end by 5 bases, with 29 bases between. CDR3 length: 19 amino acids. Germline V CDR1 and CDR2: SNHLY, FYNNEI. The CDR3 loop reads CASIPDGFRDGGKNEKLFF. CDR3 nucleotide sequence: TGTGCCAGCATACCCGATGGATTCCGGGACGGGGGAAAAAATGAAAAACTGTTTTTT.

The V gene is TRBV2, the J gene TRBJ1-4; possible D gene TRBD1, 5 bases. The CDR3 consists of 16 residues. CDR1 and CDR2 from the germline V gene are SNHLY and FYNNEI. V lost 10 bases, J lost 0 bases, and 18 bases lay in between. CDR3 residues: CATSGGLSATNEKLFF. CDR3 DNA sequence: TGTGCCACCTCGGGGGGATTAAGTGCAACTAATGAAAAACTGTTTTTT.

DNA of the CDR3: TGTGCCAGCAGTGAAGAGGGGGGCAGCAATCAGCCCCAGCATTTT. It translates to CASSEEGGSNQPQHF. The rearrangement uses TRBV2 and TRBJ1-5; possibly TRBD1 for D (6 bases). V gave up 1 base and J gave up 1 base, with 8 bases separating them. The CDR3 has 15 amino acids. Germline V gene lookup returns CDR1 SNHLY and CDR2 FYNNEI.

The V call is TRBV21-1, the J call TRBJ2-1; the table assigns TRBD1, which was not confirmed against the DNA. TRBV21-1 is described as a pseudogene. The CDR3 length is 15 residues. CDR3 in amino acids: CASSQGESSYNEQFF. The CDR3 DNA sequence: TGTGCCAGCAGTCAGGGGGAGAGCTCCTACAATGAGCAGTTCTTC.

This clone was picked up a small number of times. The J gene is TRBJ1-6, the V gene TRBV7-8; D remains ambiguous. Trimming removed 1 base from V and 0 bases from J, with 7 bases in between. This CDR3 has 16 amino acids. The germline V gene has CDR1 SGHVS and CDR2 FQNEAQ. The DNA of the CDR3 is TGTGCCAGCAGCTTAGTTGCGAGCTCCTATAATTCACCCCTCCACTTT. Translating gives CASSLVASSYNSPLHF.

The CDR3, as DNA: TGTGCCAGCAGCCAAGTAGTAGGGGCCGATACCATATATTTT. Its translation is CASSQVVGADTIYF. The chain links TRBV3-1 (or the pseudogene TRBV3-2) to TRBJ1-3, with D perhaps TRBD1 (5 bases). Per germline, CDR1 LGHDT and CDR2 YNNKEL (reference sequence). Trimming took off 1 base at V and 10 bases at J, with 14 bases between the two ends. The CDR3 length is 14 residues.

This chain joins TRBV28 and TRBJ1-2, with 7 positions matching TRBD1. J was trimmed by 4 bases and V by 4 bases; bases with no gene match: 3. The CDR3 runs to 13 residues. Germline assignment: CDR1 MDHEN and CDR2 SYDVKM. CDR3 coding DNA: TGTGCCAGCAGTTCGCAGGGGGGCTATGGCTACACCTTC. It translates to CASSSQGGYGYTF.

By its share, this clone is medium-sized. V usage is TRBV5-6 and J usage is TRBJ2-7, with 7 nucleotides matching TRBD2. CDR1 SGHDT and CDR2 YYEEEE come from the germline V gene. The length of the CDR3 is 18 residues. The junction had 18 bases not matched to a gene; V was cut back by 4 bases and J by 2 bases. The CDR3 loop reads CASSPGDMWGGDPYEQYF. The CDR3 DNA reads TGTGCCAGCAGCCCCGGCGATATGTGGGGAGGGGACCCCTACGAGCAGTACTTC.

The count of this clone is one. The V call is TRBV5-1, the J call TRBJ2-3; D call uncertain. Germline assignment: CDR1 SGHRS and CDR2 YFSETQ. V lost 2 bases, J lost 4 bases, and 14 bases lay in between. The CDR3 covers 15 residues. For the CDR3, the DNA is TGCGCCAGCAGCTTTTCGGGCATAGGAGCAGATACGCAGTATTTT. Amino acid sequence: CASSFSGIGADTQYF.

This chain joins TRBV5-4 and TRBJ2-7, with D uncertain. The CDR3 contains 12 residues. V dropped 2 bases and J dropped 0 bases, with 3 bases sitting between them. Per the germline V gene, CDR1 is SGHNT and CDR2 is YYREEE (reference sequence). The CDR3, as DNA: TGTGCCAGCAGCTTAACCTCCTACGAGCAGTACTTC. Its protein is CASSLTSYEQYF.